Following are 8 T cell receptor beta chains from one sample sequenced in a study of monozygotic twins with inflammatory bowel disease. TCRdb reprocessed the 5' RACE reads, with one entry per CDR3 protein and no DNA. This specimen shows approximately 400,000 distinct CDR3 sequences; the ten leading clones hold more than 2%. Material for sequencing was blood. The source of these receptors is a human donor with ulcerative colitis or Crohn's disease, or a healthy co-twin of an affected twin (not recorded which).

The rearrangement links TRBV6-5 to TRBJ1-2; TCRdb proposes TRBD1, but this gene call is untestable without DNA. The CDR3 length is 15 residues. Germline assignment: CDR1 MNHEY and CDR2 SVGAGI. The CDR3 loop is CASSYRGGASYGYTF.

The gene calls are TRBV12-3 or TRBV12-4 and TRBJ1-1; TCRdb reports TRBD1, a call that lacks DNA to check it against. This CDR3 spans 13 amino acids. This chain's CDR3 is CASNQGQATEAFF.

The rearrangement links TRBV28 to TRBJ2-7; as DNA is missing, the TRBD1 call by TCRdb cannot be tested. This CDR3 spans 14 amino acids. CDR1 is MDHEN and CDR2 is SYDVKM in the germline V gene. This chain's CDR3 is CASSGQGAQYEQYF. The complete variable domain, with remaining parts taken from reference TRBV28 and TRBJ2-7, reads DVKVTQSSRYLVKRTGEKVFLECVQDMDHENMFWYRQDPGLGLRLIYFSYDVKMKEKGDIPEGYSVSREKKERFSLILESASTNQTSMYLCASSGQGAQYEQYFGPGTRLTVT.

The CDR3 is CASTQEGAGNEQFF. The chain couples TRBV19 to TRBJ2-1; TCRdb's D call of TRBD1 is untestable without DNA. The CDR3 is made up of 14 amino acids. Germline values: CDR1 LNHDA, CDR2 SQIVND (reference sequence).

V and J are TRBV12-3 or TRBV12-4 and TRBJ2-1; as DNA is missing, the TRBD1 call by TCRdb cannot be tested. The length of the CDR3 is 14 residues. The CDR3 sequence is CASSNPWDNNEQFF.

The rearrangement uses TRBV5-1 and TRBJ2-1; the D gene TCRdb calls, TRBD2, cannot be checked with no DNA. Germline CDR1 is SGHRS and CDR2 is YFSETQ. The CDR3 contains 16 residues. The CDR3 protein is CASSLVAGLSYNEQFF.

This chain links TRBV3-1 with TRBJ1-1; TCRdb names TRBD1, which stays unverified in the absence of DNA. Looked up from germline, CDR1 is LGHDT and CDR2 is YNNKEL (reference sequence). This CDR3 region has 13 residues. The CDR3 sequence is CASSQVAGAEAFF. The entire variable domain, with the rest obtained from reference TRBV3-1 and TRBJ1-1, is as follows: DTAVSQTPKYLVTQMGNDKSIKCEQNLGHDTMYWYKQDSKKFLKIMFSYNNKELIINETVPNRFSPKSPDKAHLNLHINSLELGDSAVYFCASSQVAGAEAFFGQGTRLTVV.

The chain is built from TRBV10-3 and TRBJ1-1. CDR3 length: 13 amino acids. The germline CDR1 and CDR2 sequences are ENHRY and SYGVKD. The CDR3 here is CAISSILNTEAFF.